This is a list of T cell receptor beta chains from one sample in a study of molecular identifiers for immune sequencing clone quantification. Using its own MiXCR run on the PCR reads, TCRdb lists one record per CDR3 protein. The table includes about 320,000 distinct CDR3 sequences, around a fifth detected once. The sample comprised naive CD8+ T cells from blood, with Jurkat cell RNA spiked in. The receptor set was obtained from a human donor in good health. Some libraries in this study had Jurkat cell RNA spiked in. The CDR3 runs from the conserved cysteine through the conserved F or W. D genes are given only for firm matches. Size values are once, few and many counts, or a class for expanded clones, and some rows have none.

d_gene: NA; v_gene: TRBV19; j_gene: TRBJ1-2; abundance: few; CDR3aa: CASSKYGGYGYTF; CDR3nt: TGTGCCAGTAGTAAATACGGGGGCTATGGCTACACCTTC
d_gene: NA; v_gene: TRBV24-1; j_gene: TRBJ2-2; abundance: few; CDR3aa: CATSASRAGTGELFF; CDR3nt: TGTGCCACCAGTGCGAGTCGGGCGGGAACCGGGGAGCTGTTTTTT
d_gene: NA; v_gene: TRBV7-9; j_gene: TRBJ1-1; abundance: many; CDR3aa: CANAPVLNTEAFF; CDR3nt: TGTGCCAACGCCCCGGTTTTGAACACTGAAGCTTTCTTT
d_gene: NA; v_gene: TRBV4-3; j_gene: TRBJ2-3; abundance: many; CDR3aa: CASSQDTGTPNTQYF; CDR3nt: TGCGCCAGCAGCCAAGATACAGGGACACCAAATACGCAGTATTTT
d_gene: NA; v_gene: TRBV6-5; j_gene: TRBJ2-7; abundance: few; CDR3aa: CASSYPPTGTSYEQYF; CDR3nt: TGTGCCAGCAGTTACCCTCCGACAGGGACTTCCTACGAGCAGTACTTC
d_gene: TRBD1; v_gene: TRBV20-1; j_gene: TRBJ1-2; abundance: many; CDR3aa: CSARESGTGEAYGYTF; CDR3nt: TGCAGTGCTAGAGAGTCCGGCACAGGGGAGGCCTATGGCTACACCTTC
d_gene: NA; v_gene: TRBV30; j_gene: TRBJ1-1; abundance: many; CDR3aa: CAWSPGGVEAFF; CDR3nt: TGTGCCTGGAGTCCGGGGGGCGTTGAAGCTTTCTTT
d_gene: TRBD2; v_gene: TRBV7-6; j_gene: TRBJ2-7; abundance: once; CDR3aa: CASSSRLAGVIEQYF; CDR3nt: TGTGCCAGCAGCTCCCGATTAGCGGGAGTTATCGAGCAGTACTTC
d_gene: NA; v_gene: TRBV6-2/TRBV6-3; j_gene: TRBJ1-1; abundance: many; CDR3aa: CASSYSPGDTEAFF; CDR3nt: TGTGCCAGCAGTTACTCGCCAGGCGACACTGAAGCTTTCTTT
d_gene: TRBD2; v_gene: TRBV12-3/TRBV12-4; j_gene: TRBJ2-3; abundance: many; CDR3aa: CASSSTASGGPGTDTQYF; CDR3nt: TGTGCCAGCAGTAGCACGGCTAGCGGGGGGCCGGGCACAGATACGCAGTATTTT
d_gene: NA; v_gene: TRBV13; j_gene: TRBJ2-2; abundance: many; CDR3aa: CASSLRTYAGTGELFF; CDR3nt: TGTGCCAGCAGCCTAAGGACATACGCGGGCACCGGGGAGCTGTTTTTT
d_gene: TRBD2; v_gene: TRBV4-3; j_gene: TRBJ2-6; abundance: few; CDR3aa: CASSPREAISGASVLTF; CDR3nt: TGCGCCAGCAGCCCCCGGGAGGCTATCTCTGGGGCCAGCGTCCTGACTTTC
d_gene: NA; v_gene: TRBV6-2/TRBV6-3; j_gene: TRBJ1-5; abundance: many; CDR3aa: CASSSDRIGNQPQHF; CDR3nt: TGTGCCAGCAGTTCCGACCGTATTGGCAATCAGCCCCAGCATTTT
d_gene: NA; v_gene: TRBV29-1; j_gene: TRBJ2-6; abundance: many; CDR3aa: CSVWVATSSGANVLTF; CDR3nt: TGCAGCGTATGGGTGGCCACGTCCTCTGGGGCCAACGTCCTGACTTTC
d_gene: TRBD1; v_gene: TRBV6-4; j_gene: TRBJ1-5; abundance: few; CDR3aa: CASSDPTPGQCYCNYSNQPQHF; CDR3nt: TGTGCCAGCAGTGACCCCACTCCGGGACAGTGTTATTGTAACTATAGCAATCAGCCCCAGCATTTT
d_gene: TRBD2; v_gene: TRBV20-1; j_gene: TRBJ2-5; abundance: few; CDR3aa: CSARDLTSGRVETQYF; CDR3nt: TGCAGTGCTAGAGATTTAACTAGCGGGAGGGTAGAGACCCAGTACTTC
d_gene: TRBD1; v_gene: TRBV6-2/TRBV6-3; j_gene: TRBJ2-7; abundance: many; CDR3aa: CASSYDRGEQYF; CDR3nt: TGTGCCAGCAGTTACGACAGGGGCGAGCAGTACTTC
d_gene: TRBD2; v_gene: TRBV6-2/TRBV6-3; j_gene: TRBJ2-3; abundance: NA; CDR3aa: CASSTGLAGGSRTDTQYF; CDR3nt: TGTGCCAGCAGTACTGGACTAGCGGGAGGATCCCGCACAGATACGCAGTATTTT
d_gene: TRBD2; v_gene: TRBV11-2; j_gene: TRBJ2-7; abundance: few; CDR3aa: CASSKTGTSDLYEQYF; CDR3nt: TGTGCCAGCAGCAAAACCGGGACTAGCGACCTATACGAGCAGTACTTC
d_gene: NA; v_gene: TRBV3-1; j_gene: TRBJ2-3; abundance: many; CDR3aa: CASSQDPRVDTQYF; CDR3nt: TGTGCCAGCAGCCAAGATCCACGGGTAGATACGCAGTATTTT
d_gene: NA; v_gene: TRBV7-6; j_gene: TRBJ2-7; abundance: many; CDR3aa: CASSLGAAGEQYF; CDR3nt: TGTGCCAGCAGCTTAGGGGCCGCAGGCGAGCAGTACTTC
d_gene: NA; v_gene: TRBV29-1; j_gene: TRBJ1-1; abundance: many; CDR3aa: CSAVEEGSAFF; CDR3nt: TGCAGCGCCGTGGAGGAGGGGTCGGCTTTCTTT
d_gene: TRBD2; v_gene: TRBV12-3/TRBV12-4; j_gene: TRBJ2-1; abundance: NA; CDR3aa: CASRAGLAGGPGYNEQFF; CDR3nt: TGTGCCAGCAGAGCAGGACTAGCGGGAGGGCCGGGGTACAATGAGCAGTTCTTC
d_gene: NA; v_gene: TRBV4-3; j_gene: TRBJ2-7; abundance: many; CDR3aa: CASSQEGSGVNYEQYF; CDR3nt: TGCGCCAGCAGCCAAGAGGGGTCCGGGGTTAACTACGAGCAGTACTTC
d_gene: NA; v_gene: TRBV12-5; j_gene: TRBJ2-3; abundance: NA; CDR3aa: CASGLDTDTQYF; CDR3nt: TGTGCTAGTGGACTAGACACAGATACGCAGTATTTT
d_gene: TRBD1; v_gene: TRBV7-9; j_gene: TRBJ2-3; abundance: few; CDR3aa: CASSSEGATTDAQYF; CDR3nt: TGTGCCAGCAGCTCCGAGGGGGCGACCACAGATGCGCAGTATTTT
d_gene: NA; v_gene: TRBV30; j_gene: TRBJ2-6; abundance: few; CDR3aa: CAWSVRFGAPVSGANVLTF; CDR3nt: TGTGCCTGGAGTGTACGGTTTGGGGCCCCGGTCTCTGGGGCCAACGTCCTGACTTTC
d_gene: TRBD2; v_gene: TRBV4-3; j_gene: TRBJ2-7; abundance: many; CDR3aa: CASSHGSSGGYEQYF; CDR3nt: TGCGCCAGCAGCCACGGCTCGAGCGGGGGTTACGAGCAGTACTTC
d_gene: NA; v_gene: TRBV12-3/TRBV12-4; j_gene: TRBJ1-1; abundance: NA; CDR3aa: CASSSTPGATEAFF; CDR3nt: TGTGCCAGCAGTTCAACCCCAGGGGCTACTGAAGCTTTCTTT
d_gene: NA; v_gene: TRBV27; j_gene: TRBJ1-2; abundance: few; CDR3aa: CASSNYGGTYGYTF; CDR3nt: TGTGCCAGCAGTAATTATGGGGGAACCTATGGCTACACCTTC
d_gene: NA; v_gene: TRBV6-6; j_gene: TRBJ1-4; abundance: many; CDR3aa: CASSYGSDIKNEKLFF; CDR3nt: TGTGCCAGCAGTTATGGATCGGACATAAAGAATGAAAAACTGTTTTTT